This T cell receptor beta chain is drawn from a study of blood T cell repertoires in COVID-19. Study-level background: Sites in the United States, Italy and Spain provided acute and convalescent COVID-19 samples.

This clone came up once. Germline assignment: CDR1 MNHNY and CDR2 SVGAGI (reference sequence). V was pared by 0 bases and J by 5 bases, with 2 bases of the junction left unmatched. The CDR3 consists of 15 residues. The data were produced by immunoSEQ multiplex PCR, yet TCRdb's version contains in-frame clones alone and is incomplete. The table records 250,000 to 300,000 clones, 89% of them present only once. This receptor was taken from a woman aged 40 to 50 who had recovered from COVID-19. Material for sequencing was peripheral blood. The chain links TRBV6-6 to TRBJ1-2; TRBD1 aligns across 11 bases. In DNA, the CDR3 is TGTGCCAGCAGTTACTCGGGACAGGGGGGGTATGGCTACACCTTC. This sequence encodes CASSYSGQGGYGYTF.